These 11 T cell receptor beta chains were sequenced from one sample in a study of control samples from healthy donors and cancer patients. Data came from immunoSEQ multiplex PCR; TCRdb stores just in-frame clones and leaves some out. Of about 95,000 clones in the sample, approximately 90% were seen once. Input material: blood. The receptors were sampled from a woman aged 65 to 85 in good health.

J is TRBJ1-1 and V is TRBV5-8, with D maybe TRBD1 (5 bases). The V and J ends lost 3 bases and 1 base respectively, with 13 bases between them. The CDR3 is 15 amino acids. Germline CDR1 SGHTS, CDR2 YDEGEE. The CDR3 loop is CASSSDPGGNTEAFF. The CDR3, as DNA: TGTGCCAGCAGCTCCGACCCCGGGGGGAACACTGAAGCTTTCTTT.

This sequence joins TRBV6-2 or TRBV6-3 and TRBJ1-1; D uncertain. The germline V gene has CDR1 MNHEY and CDR2 SVGEGT. V was shortened by 5 bases and J by 5 bases, with 24 bases between the two germline ends. The CDR3 totals 17 residues. CDR3 coding DNA: TGTGCCAGCAGTAACGGGTTAAGGTCCGGATCTGGAACTGAAGCTTTCTTT. Its translation: CASSNGLRSGSGTEAFF.

The genes are TRBV6-6 and TRBJ1-6; 7 bases match TRBD1. CDR3 length equals 16 residues. V was clipped by 2 bases and J by 10 bases; unmatched bases: 11. The germline V gene has CDR1 MNHNY and CDR2 SVGAGI (reference sequence). Here the CDR3 DNA reads TGTGCCAGCAGTTACACCGGGACAGACTCTCGCTCACCCCTCCACTTT. This encodes CASSYTGTDSRSPLHF.

V is TRBV6-5 and J is TRBJ2-7; TRBD2 aligns across 7 bases. The ends lost 0 bases at V and 5 bases at J; junction bases unmatched: 10. The CDR3 length is 16 residues. Per germline, CDR1 MNHEY and CDR2 SVGAGI. CDR3 sequence: CASSYSRDGRIHEQYF. DNA for the CDR3: TGTGCCAGCAGTTACTCTAGAGACGGGAGGATCCACGAGCAGTACTTC.

DNA of the CDR3: TGTGCCAGCAGCTTAGGAGGGACGGGAGGTGGCTACACCTTC. Its protein is CASSLGGTGGGYTF. The rearrangement uses TRBV11-1 and TRBJ1-2, with D maybe TRBD1 (5 bases). This CDR3 is built from 14 residues. The germline V gene has CDR1 SGHAT and CDR2 FQDESV (reference sequence). V dropped 1 base and J dropped 7 bases, with 13 bases sitting between them.

This clone showed up just once. The chain is built from TRBV9 and TRBJ2-2; 8 nucleotides line up with TRBD2. Germline CDR1 is SGDLS and CDR2 is YYNGEE. V gave up 3 bases and J gave up 6 bases; unmatched junction bases: 7. This CDR3 has 15 amino acids. In nucleotides, the CDR3 is TGTGCCAGCAGCGAAAGCGGGAGTTATCCCGGGGAGCTGTTTTTT. Its translation is CASSESGSYPGELFF. The complete variable domain, with remaining parts taken from reference TRBV9 and TRBJ2-2, reads DSGVTQTPKHLITATGQRVTLRCSPRSGDLSVYWYQQSLDQGLQFLIQYYNGEERAKGNILERFSAQQFPDLHSELNLSSLELGDSALYFCASSESGSYPGELFFGEGSRLTVL.

This sequence joins TRBV5-1 and TRBJ2-1; D is possibly TRBD1 (6 bases). V gave up 5 bases and J gave up 8 bases, with 17 bases separating them. CDR3 length equals 14 residues. The germline V gene encodes CDR1 SGHRS and CDR2 YFSETQ. CDR3 amino acids: CASSPGPGVDEQFF. Here the CDR3 DNA reads TGCGCCAGCAGTCCCGGTCCAGGGGTAGATGAGCAGTTCTTC. Using reference TRBV5-1 and TRBJ2-1 for the parts outside the CDR3, the full variable domain is KAGVTQTPRYLIKTRGQQVTLSCSPISGHRSVSWYQQTPGQGLQFLFEYFSETQRNKGNFPGRFSGRQFSNSRSEMNVSTLELGDSALYLCASSPGPGVDEQFFGPGTRLTVL.

In this sample, this clone turned up once. The chain combines TRBV4-2 with TRBJ2-7, with D possibly being TRBD1 or TRBD2 (7 bases each). The V and J ends lost 0 bases and 3 bases respectively, with 15 bases between them. The CDR3 is made up of 16 amino acids. Germline-derived CDR1 and CDR2 are LGHNA and YNFKEQ. CDR3 DNA: TGTGCCAGCAGCCAAGAAGACTCAGGGGGGGGCTACGAGCAGTACTTC. Translation gives CASSQEDSGGGYEQYF.

The genes are TRBV2 and TRBJ2-2; 7 nucleotides align to TRBD1. The junction had 8 bases not matched to a gene; V was cut back by 8 bases and J by 2 bases. Germline V gene sequence: CDR1 SNHLY, CDR2 FYNNEI. This CDR3 comprises 15 residues. In DNA form, the CDR3 reads TGTGCCAGCTCCCCGGGACAGCTAAACACCGGGGAGCTGTTTTTT. Translation: CASSPGQLNTGELFF. The variable domain in full, completed from reference TRBV2 and TRBJ2-2, reads EPEVTQTPSHQVTQMGQEVILRCVPISNHLYFYWYRQILGQKVEFLVSFYNNEISEKSEIFDDQFSVERPDGSNFTLKIRSTKLEDSAMYFCASSPGQLNTGELFFGEGSRLTVL.

This clone was picked up one time. The chain recombines TRBV7-8 with TRBJ2-2; D is unclear. V was clipped by 9 bases and J by 4 bases, with 12 bases between them. The CDR3 runs 13 residues. Germline V gene lookup returns CDR1 SGHVS and CDR2 FQNEAQ. The chain's CDR3 is CASSPTATGELFF. CDR3 in DNA: TGTGCCAGTTCTCCCACTGCCACCGGGGAGCTGTTTTTT.

This clone was observed a single time. The rearrangement links TRBV3-1 (or the pseudogene TRBV3-2) to TRBJ1-3; possibly TRBD1 for D (5 bases). The CDR3 runs 13 residues. CDR1 is LGHDT and CDR2 is YNNKEL in the germline V gene (reference sequence). The ends were cut back, 6 bases at V and 4 bases at J, with 10 bases in the middle. CDR3 residues: CASSPGTGNTIYF. The CDR3 region has the DNA TGTGCCAGCAGTCCAGGGACGGGAAACACCATATATTTT.